This T cell receptor (beta chain) was observed in a study of cytotoxic CD8 clonotypes in ibrutinib-treated CLL. Study in general: Overall, around 25 responses were partial and 2 complete; following median roughly 62 months, roughly 15 patients stayed remitted and around twelve progressed.

Study observations and caveats: A rise in clonality was seen at ibrutinib response, and a fall back toward baseline was seen at progression.

A remark on this clone: Its antigen is not identified.

The repertoire was sequenced with immunoSEQ multiplex PCR; TCRdb's copy has only in-frame clones and lacks some. The table has about 160,000 clones, roughly 80% seen once. This TCR was sampled from a human donor with chronic lymphocytic leukemia. The source material was PBMCs, sampled after 12 months of ibrutinib treatment.

This chain's CDR3 is CASSQGDWTSYEQYF. The DNA of the CDR3 is TGTGCCAGCAGCCAAGGGGACTGGACCTCCTACGAGCAGTACTTC. The V and J genes are TRBV7-2 and TRBJ2-7, with a tentative D call TRBD2 (6 bases). The V gene lost 5 bases and the J gene lost 0 bases, with 14 bases spanning the gap. This CDR3 has 15 residues. CDR1 is SGHTA, CDR2 FQGNSA, per germline.